Below are 18 T cell receptor beta chains sequenced from a single sample in a study of OX40 agonist ivuxolimab in advanced cancers. The protocol was immunoSEQ multiplex PCR, while the TCRdb copy is restricted to in-frame clones and leaves out a portion. This sample has over 30,000 clones, with roughly 86% found just once. The sequencing here drew on CD4+ or CD8+ T cells sorted from blood, taken in a trial of the OX40 agonist ivuxolimab. Receptors were obtained from an adult with an advanced solid tumor such as melanoma, head and neck, liver or kidney cancer.

The CDR3 is CASSIGQFQETQYF. CDR3 bases: TGTGCCAGTAGTATTGGTCAGTTCCAAGAGACCCAGTACTTC. The chain recombines TRBV19 with TRBJ2-5, with D hard to call. Trimming removed 3 bases at V and 1 base at J, with 9 bases between. Germline loops: CDR1 LNHDA, CDR2 SQIVND (reference sequence). CDR3 length: 14 amino acids.

The chain employs TRBV5-6 and TRBJ2-6; D may be TRBD2 (5 bases). The germline V gene has CDR1 SGHDT and CDR2 YYEEEE. The CDR3 sequence is 15 residues long. V dropped 1 base and J dropped 1 base, with 6 bases sitting between them. The CDR3 bases are TGTGCCAGCAGCTTGACGGGATCTGGGGCCAACGTCCTGACTTTC. It is translated as CASSLTGSGANVLTF.

This chain uses TRBV5-1 with TRBJ2-7; 8 bases align to TRBD2. V shed 4 bases and J 3 bases; nucleotides not matched to a gene: 6. CDR3 length: 14 amino acids. Per germline, CDR1 SGHRS and CDR2 YFSETQ. The CDR3 DNA follows: TGCGCCAGCAGCCTGATAAGCGGGAGCTACGAGCAGTACTTC. Translating gives CASSLISGSYEQYF. The whole variable domain, remainder taken from reference TRBV5-1 and TRBJ2-7, is KAGVTQTPRYLIKTRGQQVTLSCSPISGHRSVSWYQQTPGQGLQFLFEYFSETQRNKGNFPGRFSGRQFSNSRSEMNVSTLELGDSALYLCASSLISGSYEQYFGPGTRLTVT.

The chain combines TRBV6-5 with TRBJ2-7; 9 nucleotides line up with TRBD1. The CDR3 loop spans 14 amino acids. V dropped 6 bases and J dropped 4; count of bases not matched to a gene: 7. CDR1 is MNHEY, CDR2 SVGAGI, per germline. The CDR3 region is CASSPDRGAYEQYF. The CDR3 DNA sequence: TGTGCCAGCAGCCCGGACAGGGGCGCATACGAGCAGTACTTC.

This clone was found once. The chain has TRBV19 and TRBJ1-1; 9 bases fit TRBD1. In germline, CDR1 is LNHDA, CDR2 SQIVND (reference sequence). The CDR3 is made up of 15 amino acids. V was pared by 3 bases and J by 2 bases, with 4 bases of the junction left unmatched. The CDR3 DNA sequence: TGTGCCAGTAGTATTTTGGGACAGGGCAACACTGAAGCTTTCTTT. It is translated as CASSILGQGNTEAFF.

V gene TRBV28 combines with J gene TRBJ2-7; 11 bases agree with TRBD2. The CDR3 sequence is 17 residues long. J lost 0 bases, V lost 1 base, and 5 bases had no gene match. Germline V gives CDR1 MDHEN, CDR2 SYDVKM. The CDR3 is CASSLSGLAGASYEQYF. The CDR3, as DNA: TGTGCCAGCAGTTTATCCGGACTAGCGGGTGCCTCCTACGAGCAGTACTTC.

The chain uses TRBV28 and TRBJ2-7, with TRBD1 identical over 9 bases. The J segment lost 7 bases and the V segment lost 4 bases, leaving 11 bases of the junction unmatched. This CDR3 is 15 amino acids long. Per the germline V gene, CDR1 is MDHEN and CDR2 is SYDVKM. The CDR3 DNA reads as TGTGCCAGCAGTTCACCGGGACAGGGATCGGAGGAGCAGTACTTC. Translation gives CASSSPGQGSEEQYF.

The chain has TRBV7-3 and TRBJ2-5; D unclear. Trimming removed 1 base at V and 5 bases at J, with 5 bases between. This CDR3 contains 12 residues. Per the germline V gene, CDR1 is SGHTA and CDR2 is FQGTGA. CDR3 in DNA: TGTGCCAGCAGCTTAAATGAGGAGACCCAGTACTTC. Translation gives CASSLNEETQYF.

The rearrangement links TRBV28 to TRBJ1-4; D possibly corresponds to TRBD1 (5 bases). V dropped 3 bases and J dropped 8 bases, with 13 bases sitting between them. The CDR3 covers 14 residues. In germline, CDR1 is MDHEN, CDR2 SYDVKM. The CDR3, as DNA: TGTGCCAGCAGTTTCGGGCAGGGTCAGGAAAAACTGTTTTTT. This encodes CASSFGQGQEKLFF.

The rearrangement joins TRBV14 to TRBJ2-6; D may be TRBD1 or TRBD2 (7 bases each). The germline V gene has CDR1 SGHDN and CDR2 FVKESK. The germline V and J ends were trimmed by 2 bases and 7 bases, with 24 bases remaining between them. The CDR3 sequence is 19 residues long. This chain's CDR3 is CASSQRLFGRGQFANVLTF. CDR3 coding DNA: TGTGCCAGCAGCCAACGTTTGTTTGGGAGGGGGCAATTTGCCAACGTCCTGACTTTC.

Only one count was recorded for this clone. V usage is TRBV10-1 and J usage is TRBJ1-5; 7 nucleotides line up with TRBD1. With 8 bases clipped from V and 2 bases from J, the junction kept 9 bases outside the gene matches. The germline V gene encodes CDR1 WNHNN and CDR2 SYGVQD (reference sequence). The CDR3 runs to 15 residues. Here the CDR3 DNA reads TGCGCCAGCTCGACAGGGAAGGTACGCAATCAGCCCCAGCATTTT. Its translation is CASSTGKVRNQPQHF.

In this sample, this clone turned up once. The chain couples TRBV6-6 to TRBJ2-3; 10 bases align to TRBD2. Germline CDR1 is MNHNY and CDR2 is SVGAGI (reference sequence). After removal of 10 bases from V and 7 bases from J, the junction contained 14 bases not matched to a gene. The CDR3 runs to 15 residues. CDR3 residues: CAKPPGGSGGHTQYF. CDR3 bases: TGTGCCAAACCCCCAGGGGGTAGCGGGGGGCATACGCAGTATTTT.

J is TRBJ1-1 and V is TRBV5-6, with D uncertain. V was cut by 1 base and J by 3 bases, with 4 bases left in between. Germline lookup yields CDR1 SGHDT and CDR2 YYEEEE. The CDR3 totals 12 residues. The CDR3 loop reads CASSLMDTEAFF. The CDR3 DNA sequence: TGTGCCAGCAGCTTGATGGACACTGAAGCTTTCTTT.

This chain uses TRBV6-5 with TRBJ1-4, with 8 bases aligning to TRBD1. Unmatched junction bases numbered 6, after V lost 5 bases and J lost 7 bases. The CDR3 runs to 14 residues. The germline V gene has CDR1 MNHEY and CDR2 SVGAGI. In nucleotides, the CDR3 is TGTGCCAGCAGTATCGGACAGGGTACTGAAAAACTGTTTTTT. It yields the protein CASSIGQGTEKLFF.

Here the CDR3 reads CASSLDTSSGNTIYF. The CDR3 DNA sequence: TGCGCCAGCAGCTTGGACACCAGCTCTGGAAACACCATATATTTT. This sequence joins TRBV5-1 and TRBJ1-3, with D hard to call. From germline, CDR1 is SGHRS and CDR2 YFSETQ. Trimming took off 0 bases at V and 0 bases at J, with 7 bases between the two ends. The CDR3 loop spans 15 amino acids.

This chain connects TRBV19 to TRBJ2-5; D is undetermined. The CDR3 is made up of 14 amino acids. CDR1 LNHDA and CDR2 SQIVND come from the germline V gene (reference sequence). V was pared by 5 bases and J by 0 bases, with 10 bases between. Written as DNA, the CDR3 is TGTGCCAGTAGTCGGACCCGTAACCAAGAGACCCAGTACTTC. Amino acid sequence: CASSRTRNQETQYF.

Here the CDR3 DNA reads TGTGCCAGTAGTATAGTGACAGGGGGAAACACCGGGGAGCTGTTTTTT. Its translation: CASSIVTGGNTGELFF. The chain combines TRBV19 with TRBJ2-2; TRBD1 aligns across 9 bases. CDR1 is LNHDA and CDR2 is SQIVND in the germline V gene (reference sequence). Trimming at V came to 1 base and at J to 2 bases, leaving 2 bases not matched to a gene. The CDR3 contains 16 residues.

This chain links TRBV5-4 with TRBJ2-7; 8 bases line up with TRBD2. J gave up 5 bases and V 4 bases, and 11 bases lay outside the gene matches. The germline gives CDR1 SGHNT, CDR2 YYREEE (reference sequence). The CDR3 extends over 15 amino acids. CDR3 nucleotides: TGTGCCAGCAGCCTAGAACTAGCGGTATCCAACGAGCAGTACTTC. Translation: CASSLELAVSNEQYF. Filled out from reference TRBV5-4 and TRBJ2-7, the complete variable domain reads ETGVTQSPTHLIKTRGQQVTLRCSSQSGHNTVSWYQQALGQGPQFIFQYYREEENGRGNFPPRFSGLQFPNYSSELNVNALELDDSALYLCASSLELAVSNEQYFGPGTRLTVT.